These T cell receptor beta chains were read from a single sample in a study of blood T cell repertoires in COVID-19. TCRdb keeps only in-frame clones here, not all; method: immunoSEQ multiplex PCR. The data hold over 85,000 clones, with approximately 90% observed a single time. The sample comprised peripheral blood. These receptors all come from a human donor with active COVID-19. The donor label of this sample is uncertain. CDR3s include the opening cysteine and the closing phenylalanine or tryptophan. A D gene is named only where the DNA matches it firmly. Only some rows state a clone size, as once, few, many or a class for expanded clones.

>TRBJ2-1|NA|17|TRBV24-1|NA
CATSDPRTGSSYNEQFF
TGTGCCACCAGTGATCCCCGGACGGGAAGCTCCTACAATGAGCAGTTCTTC
>TRBJ1-1|NA|14|TRBV11-2|NA
CASSQTALNTEAFF
TGTGCCAGTAGCCAGACAGCTTTGAACACTGAAGCTTTCTTT
>TRBJ1-5|NA|16|TRBV19|few
CASSIGTAYSNQPQHF
TGTGCCAGTAGTATAGGGACAGCATATAGCAATCAGCCCCAGCATTTT
>TRBJ2-3|TRBD2|17|TRBV6-6|NA
CASSPGTSGGASDTQYF
TGTGCCAGCAGTCCTGGGACTAGCGGGGGGGCATCAGATACGCAGTATTTT
>TRBJ2-7|NA|13|TRBV27|NA
CASSPSPDYEQYF
TGTGCCAGCAGCCCCTCCCCAGATTACGAGCAGTACTTC
>TRBJ2-1|NA|16|TRBV7-2|NA
CASSLQSPVRVNEQFF
TGTGCCAGCAGCTTACAAAGTCCTGTCCGGGTCAATGAGCAGTTCTTC
>TRBJ2-5|TRBD2|15|TRBV6-1|NA
CASSEIAGGPETQYF
TGTGCCAGCAGTGAAATAGCGGGGGGGCCGGAGACCCAGTACTTC
>TRBJ1-3|NA|14|TRBV10-2|few
CASSDREAGNTIYF
TGCGCCAGCAGTGACAGGGAGGCTGGAAACACCATATATTTT
>TRBJ2-5|TRBD2|16|TRBV3-1/TRBV3-2|NA
CASSPSLATSAGTQYF
TGTGCCAGCAGCCCTTCCCTGGCAACTAGCGCCGGGACCCAGTACTTC
>TRBJ2-2|TRBD2|16|TRBV24-1|NA
CATTRTGGGSFGELFF
TGTGCCACCACCCGGACGGGCGGGGGTAGCTTCGGGGAGCTGTTTTTT
>TRBJ1-5|TRBD1|17|TRBV5-1|once
CASSLLRGRSLNQPQHF
TGCGCCAGCAGCTTGTTAAGGGGGCGCTCCCTAAATCAGCCCCAGCATTTT
>TRBJ2-7|TRBD2|16|TRBV5-6|NA
CASSLGLAGGLYEQYF
TGTGCCAGCAGCTTGGGACTAGCGGGGGGCCTCTACGAGCAGTACTTC
>TRBJ1-2|TRBD1|14|TRBV9|NA
CASSVGTGEDGYTF
TGTGCCAGCAGCGTAGGGACAGGGGAAGATGGCTACACCTTC
>TRBJ1-5|NA|13|TRBV6-6|NA
CASSPGVQQPQHF
TGTGCCAGCAGCCCAGGGGTTCAGCAGCCCCAGCATTTT
>TRBJ1-5|TRBD1|14|TRBV19|NA
CASSMRQGPQPQHF
TGTGCCAGTAGTATGAGACAGGGCCCCCAGCCCCAGCATTTT
>TRBJ2-1|NA|14|TRBV19|NA
CASPSRTPNNEQFF
TGTGCCAGTCCGTCAAGGACACCAAACAATGAGCAGTTCTTC
>TRBJ2-1|TRBD1|16|TRBV5-1|NA
CASSLGAWGTGNEQFF
TGCGCCAGCAGCTTGGGAGCATGGGGGACAGGGAATGAGCAGTTCTTC
>TRBJ1-1|TRBD1|14|TRBV2|NA
CASITGTGNTEAFF
TGTGCCAGCATCACCGGGACAGGGAACACTGAAGCTTTCTTT
>TRBJ2-7|TRBD2|14|TRBV20-1|NA
CSASGAGGFYEQYF
TGCAGTGCTAGTGGCGCGGGGGGGTTCTACGAGCAGTACTTC
>TRBJ1-2|TRBD1|15|TRBV6-1|NA
CASSDQGARGYGYTF
TGTGCCAGCAGTGACCAGGGGGCGAGGGGGTATGGCTACACCTTC
>TRBJ1-3|NA|16|TRBV18|NA
CASSPLQDNSGNTIYF
TGTGCCAGCTCACCACTGCAGGACAACTCTGGAAACACCATATATTTT
>TRBJ1-2|NA|20|TRBV10-1|NA
CASRSGFGALPRGPNYGYTF
TGCGCCAGCAGATCAGGTTTCGGGGCTCTACCGCGGGGGCCTAACTATGGCTACACCTTC
>TRBJ1-2|TRBD1|14|TRBV28|NA
CASSLGQENYGYTF
TGTGCCAGCAGCCTAGGACAGGAGAACTATGGCTACACCTTC
>TRBJ1-1|NA|16|TRBV14|once
CASSHSRRLKGGEAFF
TGTGCCAGCAGCCACAGCCGGAGACTGAAAGGTGGTGAAGCTTTCTTT
>TRBJ2-1|TRBD2|13|TRBV28|NA
CASSPAGGEEQFF
TGTGCCAGCAGTCCAGCGGGGGGGGAGGAGCAGTTCTTC
>TRBJ2-3|TRBD2|15|TRBV2|NA
CASRIAGATPGTQYF
TGTGCCAGCAGAATAGCGGGGGCAACTCCAGGTACGCAGTATTTT
>TRBJ1-2|TRBD1|18|TRBV4-3|NA
CASSQNTGGTGRNYGYTF
TGCGCCAGCAGCCAGAATACCGGAGGGACAGGGCGCAACTATGGCTACACCTTC
>TRBJ2-5|NA|11|TRBV11-3|NA
CASRRWETQYF
TGTGCCAGCAGGAGATGGGAGACCCAGTACTTC
>TRBJ1-2|NA|15|TRBV11-2|NA
CASSLEGVNRYGYTF
TGTGCCAGCAGCTTAGAAGGGGTCAATCGCTATGGCTACACCTTC
>TRBJ1-6|NA|15|TRBV5-1|NA
CASSFENSYNSPLHF
TGCGCCAGCAGCTTCGAGAACTCCTATAATTCACCCCTCCACTTT
>TRBJ1-4|TRBD1|16|TRBV7-9|NA
CASSLAGTGRNEKLFF
TGTGCCAGCAGCTTGGCGGGGACAGGGAGGAATGAAAAACTGTTTTTT
>TRBJ2-3|TRBD2|16|TRBV7-9|NA
CASSSTSGGVGDTQYF
TGTGCCAGCAGCTCGACTAGCGGGGGGGTAGGGGATACGCAGTATTTT
>TRBJ2-7|NA|18|TRBV19|NA
CASSFPRTEASPYHEQYF
TGTGCCAGTAGTTTCCCCCGGACAGAGGCCTCCCCTTACCACGAGCAGTACTTC
>TRBJ2-3|NA|14|TRBV4-2|NA
CASSQVMGADTQYF
TGTGCCAGCAGCCAAGTGATGGGCGCAGATACGCAGTATTTT
>TRBJ2-2|NA|16|TRBV19|NA
CASRKRPRSGTGELFF
TGTGCCAGTAGGAAGCGACCACGGTCGGGCACCGGGGAGCTGTTTTTT
>TRBJ2-1|NA|13|TRBV4-1|NA
CASSQVRNNEQFF
TGCGCCAGCAGCCAAGTCAGGAACAATGAGCAGTTCTTC
>TRBJ1-5|NA|15|TRBV28|NA
CASRIIGGINQPQHF
TGTGCCAGCAGGATCATTGGGGGGATCAATCAGCCCCAGCATTTT
>TRBJ2-1|TRBD1|14|TRBV7-2|NA
CASSTGQDGNEQFF
TGTGCCAGCAGCACGGGACAGGATGGCAATGAGCAGTTCTTC
>TRBJ1-6|TRBD1|15|TRBV5-6|NA
CASSEGQGWGSPLHF
TGTGCCAGCAGCGAGGGACAGGGGTGGGGTTCACCCCTCCACTTT
>TRBJ2-3|TRBD2|16|TRBV3-1/TRBV3-2|once
CASSQDAAGGLDTQYF
TGTGCCAGCAGCCAAGATGCAGCGGGGGGGCTAGATACGCAGTATTTT
>TRBJ1-1|NA|13|TRBV12-3/TRBV12-4|NA
CASSLARVGEAFF
TGTGCCAGCAGTTTAGCCAGGGTAGGGGAAGCTTTCTTT
>TRBJ2-7|TRBD1|17|TRBV9|NA
CASSVDSGGTGLFEQYF
TGTGCCAGCAGCGTAGATTCTGGGGGGACAGGATTATTCGAGCAGTACTTC
>TRBJ2-3|NA|14|TRBV3-1/TRBV3-2|NA
CASSPLHSADTQYF
TGTGCCAGCAGCCCACTACATTCAGCAGATACGCAGTATTTT
>TRBJ2-1|TRBD2|15|TRBV7-2|NA
CASSFIAGGYNEQFF
TGTGCCAGCAGCTTTATAGCGGGGGGGTACAATGAGCAGTTCTTC
>TRBJ2-4|TRBD1|15|TRBV19|NA
CASSALDRDKNIQYF
TGTGCCAGTAGTGCCCTTGACAGGGACAAAAACATTCAGTACTTC
>TRBJ2-7|TRBD1|14|TRBV5-1|NA
CASSLQGSTYEQYF
TGCGCCAGCAGCTTACAGGGGAGTACCTACGAGCAGTACTTC
>TRBJ2-5|TRBD1|18|TRBV19|NA
CASSIDAAGTGTLETQYF
TGTGCCAGTAGTATAGACGCGGCCGGGACAGGGACGTTAGAGACCCAGTACTTC
>TRBJ2-3|NA|17|TRBV15|NA
CATSRVGGRTITDTQYF
TGTGCCACCAGCAGAGTGGGGGGACGCACGATCACAGATACGCAGTATTTT
>TRBJ2-1|NA|14|TRBV7-7|NA
CASSPGPGNNEQFF
TGTGCTAGCAGCCCGGGTCCAGGGAATAATGAGCAGTTCTTC
>TRBJ2-7|TRBD2|16|TRBV7-6|few
CASALEGTRFVHEQYF
TGTGCCAGCGCCTTGGAAGGGACTAGGTTCGTCCACGAGCAGTACTTC
>TRBJ1-2|NA|13|TRBV5-1|NA
CASTPGGLGGYTF
TGCGCCAGCACCCCTGGGGGCCTTGGGGGCTACACCTTC
>TRBJ1-5|NA|15|TRBV5-8|NA
CASSLENSRNQPQHF
TGTGCCAGCAGCTTGGAAAACTCGAGGAATCAGCCCCAGCATTTT